The 18 T cell receptor beta chains below all came from one sample that was sequenced in a study of T cell repertoires in cytomegalovirus infection (dated by TCRdb to about 2019). These receptors' antigens are unknown. The treatment or condition label of this sample denotes: in vitro stimulation with specific CMV peptide epitopes to enrich CMV-specific T cells. Sequencing instrument: Illumina HiSeq 1500. TCRdb passed the public sequencing reads through fastp at Q25 and MiXCR, retaining productive beta sequences. Rows matching on CDR3 protein sequence are summarized as one entry with the most common DNA and genes. A total of 680,000 or so distinct CDR3 sequences appear in this sample, roughly a third of them only once. The leading ten clones occupy around a sixth of the sample. The source was cultured PBMCs, collected from culture after CMV antigen stimulation. The receptors shown here come from a human donor in good health (CMV status not recorded). Some clones in this sample may be carry-over from other donors' samples.

This sequence joins TRBV30 and TRBJ2-2, with no clear D. This CDR3 is built from 11 residues. CDR1 is GTSNPN and CDR2 is SVGIG in the germline V gene (reference sequence). Trimming cost V 4 bases and J 7 bases, with 7 bases left between them. CDR3 nucleotides: TGTGCCTGGAAAACACACGGGGAGCTGTTTTTT. Translating it yields CAWKTHGELFF.

V usage is TRBV18 and J usage is TRBJ2-1, with 9 bases identical to TRBD1. CDR3 length: 15 amino acids. CDR1 KGHSH and CDR2 LQKENI come from the germline V gene. Losses at the gene ends were 3 bases for V and 4 bases for J; bases not matched to a gene: 4. The CDR3, as DNA: TGTGCCAGCTCACCCGGGACAGGGCTATACAATGAGCAGTTCTTC. Encoded protein: CASSPGTGLYNEQFF.

The V call is TRBV20-1, the J call TRBJ2-1; weak D call: TRBD2 (5 bases). CDR3 length: 13 residues. The V gene's germline CDR1 is DFQATT and CDR2 SNEGSKA (reference sequence). The CDR3 nucleotides are TGCAGCCTCAATGAGGGATTCCACAATGAGCAGTTCTTC. This sequence encodes CSLNEGFHNEQFF.

The chain joins TRBV18 to TRBJ2-1; the match to TRBD1 covers 9 bases. The CDR3 runs 14 residues. V gave up 4 bases and J gave up 7 bases; unmatched junction bases: 5. Germline V gene lookup returns CDR1 KGHSH and CDR2 LQKENI. DNA for the CDR3: TGTGCCAGCTCACTCACAGACAGGGGGAATGAGCAGTTCTTC. Its translation: CASSLTDRGNEQFF.

This clonotype was counted many times. This chain links TRBV5-4 with TRBJ2-1, with TRBD1 as a possible D gene (6 bases). V was cut by 1 base and J by 4 bases, with 18 bases left in between. Germline lookup yields CDR1 SGHNT and CDR2 YYREEE (reference sequence). This CDR3 is 17 amino acids long. CDR3 sequence: CASSLLSGTFFYNEQFF. CDR3 nucleotide sequence: TGTGCCAGCAGCTTGCTTTCCGGGACATTCTTTTACAATGAGCAGTTCTTC. Looking up the rest from reference TRBV5-4 and TRBJ2-1 gives the full variable domain: ETGVTQSPTHLIKTRGQQVTLRCSSQSGHNTVSWYQQALGQGPQFIFQYYREEENGRGNFPPRFSGLQFPNYSSELNVNALELDDSALYLCASSLLSGTFFYNEQFFGPGTRLTVL.

V gene TRBV6-6 combines with J gene TRBJ2-3; TRBD1 matches at 12 bases. This CDR3 contains 18 residues. CDR1 and CDR2 (germline): MNHNY, SVGAGI (reference sequence). V shed 6 bases and J 0 bases; nucleotides not matched to a gene: 10. The CDR3 DNA sequence: TGTGCCAGCAGCACCGGGACAGGGGGCTCCTTTAGCACAGATACGCAGTATTTT. This encodes CASSTGTGGSFSTDTQYF.

This clonotype appeared a few times. The rearrangement uses TRBV20-1 and TRBJ2-3; weak D call: TRBD2 (5 bases). Trimming cost V 0 bases and J 2 bases, with 15 bases left between them. Germline assignment: CDR1 DFQATT and CDR2 SNEGSKA (reference sequence). This CDR3 spans 16 amino acids. This chain's CDR3 is CSARDADRGTTDTQYF. For the CDR3, the DNA is TGCAGTGCTAGAGATGCCGATCGGGGAACCACAGATACGCAGTATTTT.

This chain connects TRBV6-2 or TRBV6-3 to TRBJ2-1; D may correspond to TRBD1 or TRBD2 (5 bases each). There are 18 residues in the CDR3. With 5 bases removed from V and 6 bases from J, the gap between germline ends came to 26 bases. The germline V gene has CDR1 MNHEY and CDR2 SVGEGT. The CDR3 spells CASSKALGMARDPNEQFF. The CDR3 DNA reads TGTGCCAGCAGTAAGGCCTTGGGTATGGCACGGGACCCCAATGAGCAGTTCTTC.

This clonotype turned up a few times. The rearrangement joins TRBV20-1 to TRBJ2-1; 7 nucleotides line up with TRBD1. Unmatched junction bases numbered 14, after V lost 5 bases and J lost 7 bases. The V gene's germline CDR1 is DFQATT and CDR2 SNEGSKA (reference sequence). This CDR3 region has 15 residues. The CDR3 sequence is CSASRGQSTENEQFF. CDR3 DNA sequence: TGCAGTGCTTCGAGGGGACAGTCCACCGAGAATGAGCAGTTCTTC.

This clonotype was seen a handful of times. The genes are TRBV6-2 or TRBV6-3 and TRBJ2-7; D perhaps matches TRBD1 (5 bases). CDR1 and CDR2 (germline): MNHEY, SVGEGT. V was cut by 6 bases and J by 0 bases, with 9 bases left in between. CDR3 size: 13 residues. CDR3 sequence reads: CASSDRHSYEQYF. The CDR3 nucleotides are TGTGCCAGCAGCGACAGACACTCCTACGAGCAGTACTTC.

The chain joins TRBV4-3 to TRBJ1-2, with a tentative D call TRBD1 (5 bases). This CDR3 is built from 15 residues. Per the germline V gene, CDR1 is LGHNA and CDR2 is YSLEER. Trimming cost V 2 bases and J 0 bases, with 10 bases left between them. The CDR3 sequence: CASSQKWGSNYGYTF. In DNA, the CDR3 is TGCGCCAGCAGCCAAAAATGGGGCTCTAACTATGGCTACACCTTC.

At least ten counts were recorded for this clonotype. This chain connects TRBV7-8 to TRBJ1-5; D uncertain. The CDR3 runs to 14 residues. V gave up 1 base and J gave up 1 base, with 5 bases separating them. Germline lookup yields CDR1 SGHVS and CDR2 FQNEAQ. CDR3 coding DNA: TGTGCCAGCAGCTTAGAGAGGAGCAATCAGCCCCAGCATTTT. It translates to CASSLERSNQPQHF.

This rearrangement joins TRBV7-2 to TRBJ1-1, with 8 positions matching TRBD1. Germline loops: CDR1 SGHTA, CDR2 FQGNSA. With V trimmed by 5 bases and J by 4 bases, 6 bases remained unmatched. The CDR3 is made up of 14 amino acids. The CDR3 bases are TGTGCCAGCAGCGCCCCAGGGGGCGGCACTGAAGCTTTCTTT. It specifies CASSAPGGGTEAFF.

This clonotype was recorded once. The chain combines TRBV10-3 with TRBJ2-3, with D possibly TRBD2 on 6 matching bases. In germline, CDR1 is ENHRY, CDR2 SYGVKD. V was cut by 6 bases and J by 4 bases, with 11 bases left in between. The length of the CDR3 is 13 residues. CDR3 protein: CAISAGGPDTQYF. CDR3 nucleotide sequence: TGTGCCATCAGCGCCGGAGGGCCAGATACGCAGTATTTT.

V and J are TRBV27 and TRBJ1-4; 7 bases agree with TRBD1. The CDR3 runs to 17 residues. The germline gives CDR1 MNHEY, CDR2 SMNVEV (reference sequence). Trimming removed 6 bases from V and 6 bases from J; junction bases left unmatched: 16. DNA of the CDR3: TGTGCCAGCAGGGAGGGACAGCTATTCGGATTGGATGAAAAACTGTTTTTT. Its translation is CASREGQLFGLDEKLFF.

This chain uses TRBV5-1 with TRBJ2-4; tentatively, D is TRBD2 (5 bases). The germline V gene has CDR1 SGHRS and CDR2 YFSETQ. Trimming removed 2 bases from V and 4 bases from J, with 10 bases in between. The CDR3 runs 14 residues. CDR3 coding DNA: TGCGCCAGCAGCTTAGCGGCGGGTAAAAACATTCAGTACTTC. This translates into CASSLAAGKNIQYF.

This clonotype was seen a few times. This sequence joins TRBV7-2 and TRBJ2-5; a possible D gene is TRBD1 (6 bases). The CDR3 consists of 14 residues. Germline loops: CDR1 SGHTA, CDR2 FQGNSA. Trimming pared 5 bases from V and 1 base from J, leaving 11 bases between. CDR3 nucleotide sequence: TGTGCCAGCAGCCGTCAGGGGATCCAAGAGACCCAGTACTTC. Translating gives CASSRQGIQETQYF.

The table lists this clonotype with a count of one. The rearrangement links TRBV6-2 or TRBV6-3 to TRBJ2-1, with 8 bases that match TRBD2. V lost 1 base to trimming and J lost 3 bases; unmatched junction nucleotides: 8. This CDR3 has 17 residues. Germline loops: CDR1 MNHEY, CDR2 SVGEGT. CDR3 loop: CASSYFVHLAGYNEQFF. DNA for the CDR3: TGTGCCAGCAGTTACTTCGTCCATCTAGCGGGCTACAATGAGCAGTTCTTC.